The source of this T cell receptor (beta chain) is a study of T-cell reconstitution after alpha-beta-depleted transplantation in children (TCRdb year 2016). Concerning the study at large: Using TCR repertoire profiling, the study quantitatively followed how T-cell immune reconstitution unfolded in children after TCRalphabeta/CD19-depleted allogeneic hematopoietic cell transplantation.

This clonotype was counted ten times or more. Its antigen is still unknown. No much larger clone is present one base from it, and per-base qualities are unavailable. Library prep was done by PCR. Sequenced using an Illumina HiSeq 2500. Molecular barcoding was employed in the preparation of TCR libraries, with unique molecular identifiers being used to normalize TCRbeta repertoire quantification. The public reads were quality trimmed at Q25 with fastp and then assembled into clones with MiXCR by TCRdb, keeping productive beta chains. Rows with one shared CDR3 protein collapse into an entry with the most common genes and DNA. This sample gives about 72,000 distinct CDR3 sequences in total; about 7% of them show up just once. The top ten clonotypes cover over 2.5% of the sample. The CDR3 sequence holds 14 residues, the cysteine and phenylalanine included. This entry keeps only the CDR3 DNA: 42 bases, framed from base 1. The germline V gene (reference sequence) specifies SGHAT as CDR1 and FQDESV as CDR2. V sheds 3 bases and J sheds 1 base, leaving 8 bases between their ends.

The clonotype comes from a human donor who donated a stem cell graft to a child with acute lymphoblastic leukemia. The V and J segments used are TRBV11-1 and TRBJ2-3, with no confident D gene call. The sequencing here drew on PBMCs from the stem cell graft donor, taken from the stem cell graft. The sequence in DNA is TGTGCCAGCAGCTTGGGGTTAGGCACAGATACGCAGTATTTT. This encodes CASSLGLGTDTQYF.